Each of the 7 T cell receptor beta chains below was sequenced from the same sample in a study of cytomegalovirus exposure and HLA in healthy donors. The primer mix had 60 Vbeta and 13 Jbeta primers. Assay used: immunoSEQ multiplex PCR; TCRdb lists only in-frame clones, some missing. The data hold about 190,000 clones, with roughly 80% observed a single time. The specimen sequenced was PBMCs. The receptor source for this set is a man in his forties or fifties in good health and CMV-seropositive.

This chain links TRBV15 with TRBJ2-3; D possibly corresponds to TRBD2 (5 bases). Trimming cost V 0 bases and J 5 bases, with 9 bases left between them. Germline CDR1 reads LNHNV; CDR2 reads YYDKDF (reference sequence). CDR3 length: 14 residues. CDR3 in DNA: TGTGCCACCAGCAGAGAAGCTAGCTTAGATACGCAGTATTTT. It is translated as CATSREASLDTQYF.

The chain is built from TRBV9 and TRBJ2-7, with 13 bases matching TRBD2. Looked up from germline, CDR1 is SGDLS and CDR2 is YYNGEE. This CDR3 is built from 14 residues. V shed 3 bases, J shed 5 bases, and the junction held 2 bases outside the gene matches. Here the CDR3 reads CASSAGLAGDEQYF. DNA for the CDR3: TGTGCCAGCAGCGCCGGACTAGCGGGGGACGAGCAGTACTTC.

This chain links TRBV6-5 with TRBJ1-1; a possible D gene is TRBD1 (6 bases). CDR3 length equals 15 residues. V lost 0 bases and J 3 bases, leaving 11 bases between the germline ends. Germline values: CDR1 MNHEY, CDR2 SVGAGI. The CDR3 DNA reads TGTGCCAGCAGTTACTCGAGGGGGGGTTACACTGAAGCTTTCTTT. It specifies CASSYSRGGYTEAFF.

V gene TRBV19 combines with J gene TRBJ2-5; TRBD1 matches at 10 bases. V was clipped by 6 bases and J by 5 bases; unmatched bases: 3. This CDR3 is 13 amino acids long. CDR1 LNHDA and CDR2 SQIVND come from the germline V gene (reference sequence). The CDR3 sequence: CASRTGGAETQYF. The CDR3, as DNA: TGTGCCAGTAGGACAGGGGGCGCGGAGACCCAGTACTTC.

This chain connects TRBV30 to TRBJ2-7; possible D gene TRBD2, 6 bases. The CDR3 has 13 residues. Germline V gene sequence: CDR1 GTSNPN, CDR2 SVGIG (reference sequence). Trimming removed 4 bases at V and 2 bases at J, with 12 bases between. The DNA of the CDR3 is TGTGCCTGGAAAGAACGCGGGGCCTACGAGCAGTACTTC. This translates into CAWKERGAYEQYF.

In this sample, this clone turned up once. At one end the junction does not follow the germline gene, possibly because of a read error. The CDR3 reads CAGSYRAISDYGYTF. Here the CDR3 DNA reads TGTGCCGGCAGCTACAGGGCAATTTCGGACTATGGCTACACCTTC. The rearrangement uses TRBV6-1 and TRBJ1-2; D perhaps matches TRBD1 (6 bases). Germline CDR1 MNHNS, CDR2 SASEGT. The CDR3 loop spans 15 amino acids.

This sequence joins TRBV28 and TRBJ1-3, with a tentative D call TRBD1 (5 bases). CDR3 length: 15 residues. Germline values: CDR1 MDHEN, CDR2 SYDVKM. Trimming cost V 2 bases and J 0 bases, with 8 bases left between them. DNA for the CDR3: TGTGCCAGCAGTTTAGGACAACGCTCTGGAAACACCATATATTTT. This sequence encodes CASSLGQRSGNTIYF.